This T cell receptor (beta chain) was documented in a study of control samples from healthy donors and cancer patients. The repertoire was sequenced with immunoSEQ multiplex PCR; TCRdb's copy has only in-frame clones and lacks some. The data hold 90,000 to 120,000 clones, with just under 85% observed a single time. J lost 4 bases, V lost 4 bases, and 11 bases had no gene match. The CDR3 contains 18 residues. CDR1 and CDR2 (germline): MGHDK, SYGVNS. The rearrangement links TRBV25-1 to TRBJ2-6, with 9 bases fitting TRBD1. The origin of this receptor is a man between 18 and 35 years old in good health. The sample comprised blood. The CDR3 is CASSAGQGVLEGANVLTF. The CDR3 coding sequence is TGTGCCAGCAGTGCGGGACAGGGCGTATTAGAGGGGGCCAACGTCCTGACTTTC.